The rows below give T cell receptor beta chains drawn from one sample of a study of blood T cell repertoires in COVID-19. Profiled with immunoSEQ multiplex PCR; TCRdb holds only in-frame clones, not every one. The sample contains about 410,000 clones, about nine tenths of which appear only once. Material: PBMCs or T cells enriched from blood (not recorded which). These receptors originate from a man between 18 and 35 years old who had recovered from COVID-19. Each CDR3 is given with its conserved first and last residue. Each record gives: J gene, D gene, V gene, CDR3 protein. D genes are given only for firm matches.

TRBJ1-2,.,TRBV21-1,CASSIADRHRYGYTF
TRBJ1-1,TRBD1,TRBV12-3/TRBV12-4,CASSPGTGTFF
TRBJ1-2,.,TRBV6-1,CASSEQAEGGYTF
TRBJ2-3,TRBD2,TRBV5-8,CASSLLAGGPSTDTQYF
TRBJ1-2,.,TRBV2,CASSEDTRYYGYTF
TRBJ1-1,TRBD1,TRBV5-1,CASSLGGWDRGTEAFF
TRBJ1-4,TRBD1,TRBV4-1,CASSQIRDRGQKLFF
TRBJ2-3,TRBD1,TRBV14,CASSHFIQTGSPDTQYF
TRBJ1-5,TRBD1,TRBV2,CASSGGRGQEYQPQHF
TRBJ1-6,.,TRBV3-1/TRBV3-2,CASSRTVDSPLHF
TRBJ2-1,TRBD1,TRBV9,CASSVVGGQDNEQFF
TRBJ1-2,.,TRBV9,CASSRGAGLENYGYTF
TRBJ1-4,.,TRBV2,CASSEALRQGYEKLFF
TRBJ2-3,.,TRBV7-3,CASIVKLRDIVDTQYF
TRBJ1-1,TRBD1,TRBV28,CASSSTGAGTEAFF
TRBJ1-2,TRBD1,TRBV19,CASSIRRGLGYGYTF